These 10 T cell receptor beta chains share one sample of origin, sequenced in a study of shared clonotypes between healthy human individuals. Sequencing used immunoSEQ multiplex PCR; TCRdb keeps in-frame clones, though not all of them. Of about 1 million clones detected, around 74% appear once; the ten largest clones hold 1.4% to 1.5%. Sequencing was performed on memory CD4+ T cells sorted from blood. The sample's subset: CD45RA-negative fraction. The receptors originated from a man between 18 and 29 years old in good health.

The rearrangement uses TRBV10-3 and TRBJ1-1; D gene unclear. Germline V gene data show CDR1 as ENHRY and CDR2 as SYGVKD. CDR3 length equals 16 residues. Trimming took off 2 bases at V and 0 bases at J, with 13 bases between the two ends. As DNA, the CDR3 is TGTGCCATCAGTGAGGGAGGTCGAACGGTGAACACTGAAGCTTTCTTT. Its translation: CAISEGGRTVNTEAFF.

The chain uses TRBV27 and TRBJ2-1; 8 bases are a match to TRBD2. The CDR3 contains 16 residues. Trimming removed 3 bases from V and 0 bases from J; junction bases left unmatched: 4. Germline-derived CDR1 and CDR2 are MNHEY and SMNVEV (reference sequence). CDR3 DNA sequence: TGTGCCAGCAGTTTCCGCGGGGGGACCTCCTACAATGAGCAGTTCTTC. Its translation is CASSFRGGTSYNEQFF.

The chain has TRBV18 and TRBJ1-6; perhaps TRBD1 as D (5 bases). CDR1 KGHSH and CDR2 LQKENI come from the germline V gene. There are 15 residues in the CDR3. The germline V and J ends were trimmed by 3 bases and 9 bases, with 15 bases remaining between them. CDR3 loop: CASSPYRDGRSPLHF. The CDR3 DNA follows: TGTGCCAGCTCACCGTACCGGGACGGTCGTTCACCCCTCCACTTT.

This clone was detected only once. The chain couples TRBV10-3 to TRBJ2-7; 7 bases fit TRBD2. CDR1 and CDR2 (germline): ENHRY, SYGVKD. With V trimmed by 3 bases and J by 2 bases, 19 bases remained unmatched. The CDR3 is 19 amino acids. This CDR3 is CAISEWRVGLSSGPYEQYF. CDR3 nucleotide sequence: TGTGCCATCAGTGAATGGAGGGTGGGGTTATCTAGCGGACCCTACGAGCAGTACTTC.

The genes are TRBV9 and TRBJ2-3; D may be TRBD1 (5 bases). This CDR3 spans 14 amino acids. V lost 4 bases, J lost 0 bases, and 9 bases lay in between. Germline loops: CDR1 SGDLS, CDR2 YYNGEE. The CDR3 spells CASSPGFSTDTQYF. The CDR3 bases are TGTGCCAGCAGCCCAGGGTTTAGCACAGATACGCAGTATTTT. The variable domain in full, with the rest retrieved from reference TRBV9 and TRBJ2-3, is DSGVTQTPKHLITATGQRVTLRCSPRSGDLSVYWYQQSLDQGLQFLIQYYNGEERAKGNILERFSAQQFPDLHSELNLSSLELGDSALYFCASSPGFSTDTQYFGPGTRLTVL.

Notes on this clone: The same CDR3 is also encoded by other DNA sequences in this sample. The V call is TRBV5-1, the J call TRBJ2-3, with a possible D match to TRBD2 (6 bases). Germline CDR1 reads SGHRS; CDR2 reads YFSETQ. V was clipped by 3 bases and J by 0 bases, with 8 bases between them. The CDR3 runs to 14 residues. The CDR3 DNA reads TGCGCCAGCAGCTCGGGACTGAGCACAGATACGCAGTATTTT. The encoded protein is CASSSGLSTDTQYF.

The chain joins TRBV28 to TRBJ1-5; D possibly corresponds to TRBD1 (5 bases). Trimming removed 5 bases at V and 5 bases at J, with 13 bases between. The V gene's germline CDR1 is MDHEN and CDR2 SYDVKM. The CDR3 covers 14 residues. The CDR3 is CASSAIPGHQPQHF. The CDR3 DNA is TGTGCCAGCAGTGCAATTCCGGGGCATCAGCCCCAGCATTTT.

The chain has TRBV9 and TRBJ2-7; TRBD2 agrees at 10 bases. The CDR3 has 14 amino acids. CDR1 and CDR2 (germline): SGDLS, YYNGEE. V lost 2 bases and J lost 6; bases outside the gene matches: 5. The DNA of the CDR3 is TGTGCCAGCAGCGTCGGGACTAGCGTTGGCGAGCAGTACTTC. Protein sequence: CASSVGTSVGEQYF. The full variable domain, completed using reference TRBV9 and TRBJ2-7, is DSGVTQTPKHLITATGQRVTLRCSPRSGDLSVYWYQQSLDQGLQFLIQYYNGEERAKGNILERFSAQQFPDLHSELNLSSLELGDSALYFCASSVGTSVGEQYFGPGTRLTVT.

This clone was counted once. The rearrangement joins TRBV10-3 to TRBJ1-4; 8 bases are shared with TRBD1. CDR1 and CDR2 from the germline V gene are ENHRY and SYGVKD. The CDR3 consists of 14 residues. V was pared by 11 bases and J by 7 bases, with 12 bases of the junction left unmatched. As DNA, the CDR3 is TGTGCCTCCAGGGACGGGACAGGAGGTGAAAAACTGTTTTTT. It yields the protein CASRDGTGGEKLFF.

The V and J genes are TRBV7-3 and TRBJ1-2, with D hard to call. The length of the CDR3 is 14 residues. Trimming pared 6 bases from V and 7 bases from J, leaving 18 bases between. Germline loops: CDR1 SGHTA, CDR2 FQGTGA. Here the CDR3 reads CASRNPRRERGYTF. CDR3 DNA sequence: TGTGCCAGCAGAAACCCTCGAAGGGAGCGTGGCTACACCTTC. The full variable domain, completed using reference TRBV7-3 and TRBJ1-2, is GAGVSQTPSNKVTEKGKYVELRCDPISGHTALYWYRQSLGQGPEFLIYFQGTGAADDSGLPNDRFFAVRPEGSVSTLKIQRTERGDSAVYLCASRNPRRERGYTFGSGTRLTVV.